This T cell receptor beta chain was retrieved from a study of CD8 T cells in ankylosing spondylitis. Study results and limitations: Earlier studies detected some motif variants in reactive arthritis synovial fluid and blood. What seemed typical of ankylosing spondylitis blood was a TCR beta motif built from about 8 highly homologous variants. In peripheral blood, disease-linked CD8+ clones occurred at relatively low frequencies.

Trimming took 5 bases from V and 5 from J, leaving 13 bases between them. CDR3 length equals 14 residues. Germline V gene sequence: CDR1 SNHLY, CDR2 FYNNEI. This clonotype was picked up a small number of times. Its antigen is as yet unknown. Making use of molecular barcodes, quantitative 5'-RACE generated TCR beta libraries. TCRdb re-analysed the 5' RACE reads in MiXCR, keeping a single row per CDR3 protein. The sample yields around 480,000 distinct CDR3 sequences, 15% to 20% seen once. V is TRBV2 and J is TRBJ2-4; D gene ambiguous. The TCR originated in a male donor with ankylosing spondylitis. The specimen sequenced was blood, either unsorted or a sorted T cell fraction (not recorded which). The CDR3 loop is CASSPPAGENIQYF. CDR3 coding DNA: TGTGCCAGCAGTCCCCCGGCTGGGGAAAACATTCAGTACTTC.